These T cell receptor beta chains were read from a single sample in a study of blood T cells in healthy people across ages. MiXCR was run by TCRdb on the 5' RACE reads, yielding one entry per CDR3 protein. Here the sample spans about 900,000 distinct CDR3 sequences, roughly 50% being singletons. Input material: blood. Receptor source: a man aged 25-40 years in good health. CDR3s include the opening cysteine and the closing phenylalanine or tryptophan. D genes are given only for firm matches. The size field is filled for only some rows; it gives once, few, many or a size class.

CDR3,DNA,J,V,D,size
CASSQEQTVFYEQYF,TGCGCCAGCAGCCAAGAGCAAACAGTTTTCTACGAGCAGTACTTC,TRBJ2-7,TRBV4-1,.,.
CAWTSDRGIGYTF,TGTGCCTGGACCTCGGACAGGGGAATTGGCTACACCTTC,TRBJ1-2,TRBV30,TRBD1,.
CASSLEPGLAVDEQFF,TGCGCCAGCAGCTTGGAGCCGGGACTAGCGGTAGATGAGCAGTTCTTC,TRBJ2-1,TRBV5-1,TRBD2,.
CASSESGKSRADTQYF,TGTGCCAGCAGTGAAAGTGGGAAATCTCGTGCAGATACGCAGTATTTT,TRBJ2-3,TRBV25-1,.,.
CASSQEGEITYNEQFF,TGCGCCAGCAGCCAAGAAGGAGAAATCACCTACAATGAGCAGTTCTTC,TRBJ2-1,TRBV4-1,.,.
CASSQGAVYNQPQHF,TGTGCCAGCAGCCAAGGGGCCGTGTACAATCAGCCCCAGCATTTT,TRBJ1-5,TRBV3-1,.,.
CASRSPGGSKNTEAFF,TGTGCCAGCAGATCGCCGGGAGGAAGTAAGAACACTGAAGCTTTCTTT,TRBJ1-1,TRBV13,.,once
CASARTSGATDTQYF,TGTGCCAGTGCCAGGACTAGCGGCGCCACAGATACGCAGTATTTT,TRBJ2-3,TRBV6-4,TRBD2,many
CASSQDQTSQEAQYF,TGCGCCAGCAGCCAAGATCAGACGAGTCAAGAGGCCCAGTACTTC,TRBJ2-5,TRBV4-1,.,.
CASSQDPGYEKYF,TGCGCCAGCAGCCAAGATCCTGGGTACGAGAAGTACTTC,TRBJ2-7,TRBV4-1,.,few
CSAAKQITSTDTQYF,TGCAGTGCTGCCAAACAGATTACTAGCACAGATACGCAGTATTTT,TRBJ2-3,TRBV20-1,.,.
CASSYDRQIANYGYTF,TGTGCCAGCAGCTACGACAGACAGATAGCTAACTATGGCTACACCTTC,TRBJ1-2,TRBV7-8,.,.
CATSRDQGFEQFF,TGTGCCACCAGCAGAGATCAAGGGTTTGAGCAGTTCTTC,TRBJ2-1,TRBV15,.,.
CSARSRDRDSYEQYF,TGCAGTGCAAGATCCCGGGACAGGGATTCCTACGAGCAGTACTTC,TRBJ2-7,TRBV20-1,TRBD1,.
CASSLAYRVRSNQPQHF,TGTGCCAGCAGCTTAGCATACAGGGTCCGAAGCAATCAGCCCCAGCATTTT,TRBJ1-5,TRBV7-2,.,few
CASSLAARPNEKLFF,TGTGCCAGCAGCTTAGCGGCCAGGCCCAATGAAAAACTGTTTTTT,TRBJ1-4,TRBV7-2,.,few
CASSEAQTGTEAFF,TGTGCCAGCAGTGAAGCACAGACAGGGACTGAAGCTTTCTTT,TRBJ1-1,TRBV6-1,TRBD1,few
CASSLERFAYEQYF,TGTGCCAGCAGTTTAGAGAGATTTGCCTACGAGCAGTACTTC,TRBJ2-7,TRBV12-3/TRBV12-4,.,.
CGAMDRGQVGANVLTF,TGCGGCGCTATGGACAGGGGGCAGGTTGGGGCCAACGTCCTGACTTTC,TRBJ2-6,TRBV29-1,TRBD1,.
CASSSQSGYTDTQYF,TGTGCCAGCAGCTCCCAAAGTGGGTACACAGATACGCAGTATTTT,TRBJ2-3,TRBV7-2,.,.
CASTLRAGFWGEQFF,TGTGCCAGCACCCTTCGTGCGGGGTTTTGGGGTGAGCAGTTCTTC,TRBJ2-1,TRBV28,.,.
CASSQDDRGLNEQFF,TGTGCCAGCAGCCAAGATGATAGGGGGCTGAATGAGCAGTTCTTC,TRBJ2-1,TRBV3-1,TRBD1,.
CASSLLGSGDLSYEQYF,TGTGCCAGCAGTTTATTGGGGTCGGGGGACCTCTCCTACGAGCAGTACTTC,TRBJ2-7,TRBV28,.,.
CASSFRHAGGVTEAFF,TGTGCCAGCAGCTTCAGACACGCAGGGGGGGTTACTGAAGCTTTCTTT,TRBJ1-1,TRBV7-2,TRBD1,.
CSARDLGRGSTDTQYF,TGCAGTGCTAGAGATTTGGGCAGGGGTAGCACAGATACGCAGTATTTT,TRBJ2-3,TRBV20-1,.,.
CASRTGTGHYNEQFF,TGTGCCAGCAGAACCGGGACAGGGCACTACAATGAGCAGTTCTTC,TRBJ2-1,TRBV28,TRBD1,.
CASSPPGGQGANEQFF,TGTGCCAGCAGCCCGCCCGGGGGACAGGGGGCCAATGAGCAGTTCTTC,TRBJ2-1,TRBV7-3,TRBD1,.
CASSVAADRAEKLFF,TGTGCCAGCAGCGTAGCAGCGGATCGGGCTGAAAAACTGTTTTTT,TRBJ1-4,TRBV9,.,few
CASSYSLEVPSYEQYF,TGTGCCAGCAGTTATTCGCTAGAGGTGCCCTCCTACGAGCAGTACTTC,TRBJ2-7,TRBV6-6,.,few
CASRLDLLTDTQYF,TGTGCCAGCAGATTGGATCTGCTCACAGATACGCAGTATTTT,TRBJ2-3,TRBV7-9,.,.
CASSDAIVYEQYF,TGTGCCAGCAGCGACGCCATAGTATACGAGCAGTACTTC,TRBJ2-7,TRBV5-6,.,few
CASSQPPVGQVTREQYF,TGCGCCAGCAGCCAACCCCCGGTCGGACAGGTGACTAGAGAGCAGTACTTC,TRBJ2-7,TRBV4-1,.,few
CARAGTGENTGELFF,TGTGCCAGGGCCGGGACAGGGGAGAACACCGGGGAGCTGTTTTTT,TRBJ2-2,TRBV2,TRBD1,.
CAAFAGAGGYTF,TGTGCAGCATTCGCAGGGGCTGGAGGCTACACCTTC,TRBJ1-2,TRBV25-1,.,.
CASSRNGLANYGYTF,TGTGCCAGCAGCCGGAACGGCTTAGCTAACTATGGCTACACCTTC,TRBJ1-2,TRBV6-2/TRBV6-3,.,.
CASNIKGAGGYTF,TGTGCCAGCAATATTAAGGGGGCTGGAGGCTACACCTTC,TRBJ1-2,TRBV28,TRBD1,.
CASSQRTSGGGQETQFF,TGCGCCAGCAGCCAAAGGACTAGCGGGGGGGGGCAAGAGACCCAGTTCTTC,TRBJ2-1,TRBV4-1,TRBD2,.
CASSGFGTQETQYF,TGTGCCAGCAGCGGTTTCGGCACTCAAGAGACCCAGTACTTC,TRBJ2-5,TRBV5-6,.,.
CASSQVSEETQYF,TGTGCCAGCAGCCAAGTGTCAGAGGAGACCCAGTACTTC,TRBJ2-5,TRBV4-2,.,few
CSGRDRGYNEQYF,TGCAGCGGCCGGGACAGGGGCTACAATGAGCAGTACTTC,TRBJ2-5,TRBV29-1,TRBD1,.
CSVDRTDNQEIQYF,TGCAGCGTTGACCGTACAGACAACCAAGAGATCCAGTACTTC,TRBJ2-5,TRBV29-1,.,once
CASSKGFYGYTF,TGTGCCAGCAGTAAGGGGTTCTATGGCTACACCTTC,TRBJ1-2,TRBV12-3/TRBV12-4,.,few
CASSLEGRDDQPQHF,TGTGCCAGCAGCTTAGAGGGCAGGGATGATCAGCCTCAGCATTTT,TRBJ1-5,TRBV7-6,.,.
CASTARPNEQYF,TGTGCCAGCACCGCTCGCCCCAACGAGCAGTACTTC,TRBJ2-7,TRBV6-5,.,once
CSVGEANTEAFF,TGCAGCGTTGGGGAAGCGAACACTGAAGCTTTCTTT,TRBJ1-1,TRBV29-1,.,.
CTSRKNFQETQYF,TGCACCAGCAGAAAAAACTTCCAAGAGACCCAGTACTTC,TRBJ2-5,TRBV5-1,.,.
CASSSRDSLRDGYTF,TGTGCCAGCAGTTCCCGGGACAGCCTACGGGATGGCTACACCTTC,TRBJ1-2,TRBV27,TRBD1,.
CASRSSGGVNSPLHF,TGTGCCAGCAGATCTTCTGGGGGGGTTAATTCACCCCTCCACTTT,TRBJ1-6,TRBV25-1,.,many
CSAEGGLNKYF,TGCAGCGCCGAGGGTGGACTCAATAAGTACTTC,TRBJ2-7,TRBV29-1,.,.
CASSPGGQVFNEQYF,TGCGCCAGCAGCCCGGGGGGCCAGGTCTTCAACGAGCAGTACTTC,TRBJ2-7,TRBV5-1,.,.
CASSPGDRASTDTQYF,TGTGCCAGCAGCCCCGGGGACAGGGCTAGCACAGATACGCAGTATTTT,TRBJ2-3,TRBV3-1,TRBD1,.
CSVGQERTRHTTGELFF,TGCAGCGTAGGGCAGGAACGGACTAGACACACCACCGGGGAGCTGTTTTTT,TRBJ2-2,TRBV29-1,TRBD2,.
CASRSRQGARGTEAFF,TGTGCCAGCAGATCTAGACAGGGGGCGCGGGGCACTGAAGCTTTCTTT,TRBJ1-1,TRBV27,TRBD1,.
CSVGRGGSSEQFF,TGCAGCGTTGGTCGCGGGGGGTCCTCGGAGCAGTTCTTC,TRBJ2-1,TRBV29-1,TRBD2,many
CASSYSWETQYF,TGTGCCAGCAGTTACTCCTGGGAGACCCAGTACTTC,TRBJ2-5,TRBV6-2/TRBV6-3,.,.
CASSYVRVAPTTNNEQFF,TGTGCCAGCAGTTACGTGAGGGTTGCCCCAACCACTAACAATGAGCAGTTCTTC,TRBJ2-1,TRBV6-2/TRBV6-3,.,.
CASSFPQPRLAGGADTQYF,TGTGCCAGCAGTTTTCCCCAACCACGACTAGCGGGGGGGGCAGATACGCAGTATTTT,TRBJ2-3,TRBV27,TRBD2,.
CASSLEGTESYEQYF,TGCGCCAGCAGCTTAGAGGGAACTGAATCCTACGAGCAGTACTTC,TRBJ2-7,TRBV5-1,.,.